This entry describes one T cell receptor beta chain. Control and CVID samples contributed equal amounts of genomic DNA. Sequencing used immunoSEQ multiplex PCR; TCRdb keeps in-frame clones, though not all of them. Recorded here are about 47,000 clones, none singletons. The data derive from a study of T cell clonality in common variable immunodeficiency. Sequenced input: peripheral blood mononuclear cells. The clonotype comes from a person aged 18 to 75 in good health.

CDR3 bases read: TGTGCCAGTAGTAAGGGGCGGTCGGAGACAGATCCC. Translated: CASSKGRSETDP. The entire CDR3 sequence reads CASSKGRSETDPQHF. This chain links TRBV19 with TRBJ1-5; D is possibly TRBD1 (5 bases). The read ends 3 residues shy of where the CDR3 ends; the end is completed using the germline J gene. Germline V lookup: CDR1 LNHDA, CDR2 SQIVND (reference sequence). There are 15 residues in the CDR3.